What follows is one T cell receptor (beta chain) and its context. What it binds is unknown. TCRdb keeps only in-frame clones here, not all; method: immunoSEQ multiplex PCR. The profile shows approximately 720,000 clones, around 90% of them singletons. From germline, CDR1 is SEHNR and CDR2 FQNEAQ (reference sequence). The CDR3 covers 14 residues. V dropped 2 bases and J dropped 7; count of bases not matched to a gene: 7. This sample is drawn from a study of shared clonotypes between healthy human individuals. Overall study context: CD8 memory received one plate per donor, CD8 naive two, CD4 memory three and CD4 naive three.

In the naive CD8 group, cells lacked CD45RO and were positively selected for CCR7, so terminally differentiated effector memory CD45RA+ cells were left out. Donors were healthy HIV-negative adults without recently reported acute infections or vaccinations. Adult Caucasians living in Nashville, Tennessee made up all of the donors. Study outcomes and limitations: At large depth, rarefaction still showed sorted-subset sequencing to be incomplete.

The J gene is TRBJ1-1, the V gene TRBV7-9, with 7 nucleotides matching TRBD1. This TCR was sampled from a man younger than 45 in good health. Sequenced input: naive CD8+ T cells sorted from blood. The DNA for the CDR3 is TGTGCCAGCAGCTTACAGGACAGGCTAGGTGAAGCTTTCTTT. This gives the protein CASSLQDRLGEAFF.